Listed here are 3 T cell receptor beta chains from one sample, sequenced in a study of post-analysis software for immune sequencing data. The study, taken as a whole, reports: Among roughly five TRBV segments more frequent in patients than controls were TRBV5-6, TRBV5-1 and TRBV20-1.

The antigens these receptors bind are not known. The TCR beta cDNA libraries contained unique molecular identifiers. TCRdb passed the PCR reads through MiXCR, listing each CDR3 protein once. The sample consists of 750,000 to 950,000 distinct CDR3 sequences, roughly 58% of them appearing once. The specimen was blood. These receptors were taken from a girl between 10 and 17 years old with multiple sclerosis.

This clonotype was detected a few times. This rearrangement joins TRBV29-1 to TRBJ2-4; possible D gene TRBD2, 5 bases. The DNA end is a closer match to TRBJ2-7, so the J assignment may be wrong. The germline V gene encodes CDR1 SQVTM and CDR2 ANQGSEA. The CDR3 is 11 residues long. The CDR3 nucleotides read TGCAGCGTTGAATTGGGGAGCGAGCAGTACTTC. Residues: CSVELGSEQYF.

The chain employs TRBV20-1 and TRBJ2-1; 12 bases map to TRBD2. Germline lookup yields CDR1 DFQATT and CDR2 SNEGSKA (reference sequence). V was clipped by 8 bases and J by 8 bases; unmatched bases: 7. CDR3 length: 13 amino acids. CDR3 sequence reads: CSTLAGGSDEQFF. The CDR3 DNA reads as TGCAGTACACTAGCGGGAGGTTCGGATGAGCAGTTCTTC.

Concerning this clonotype: The germline gene is not matched at one end of the junction; a read error may be the cause. The chain carries TRBV7-3 and TRBJ2-1; 8 bases map to TRBD2. From germline, CDR1 is SGHTA and CDR2 FQGTGA. This CDR3 region has 14 residues. CDR3 sequence: CANSLQGGGSEQFF. The CDR3 nucleotides read TGTGCCAACAGCTTACAAGGCGGGGGGTCTGAGCAGTTCTTC.